Following are 10 T cell receptor beta chains from one sample sequenced in a study of post-analysis software for immune sequencing data. Study outcomes and limitations: Five TRBV segments, including TRBV5-6, TRBV5-1 and TRBV20-1, were more frequent in patients than controls.

These receptors are not linked to any known antigen. TCR beta cDNA libraries included unique molecular identifiers. A single record per CDR3 protein comes from TCRdb applying MiXCR to the PCR reads. This table has around 180,000 distinct CDR3 sequences, approximately 30% appearing once. The material sequenced was blood. These receptors originate from a girl between 10 and 17 years old with multiple sclerosis.

In this sample, this clonotype turned up a few times. The genes are TRBV20-1 and TRBJ1-1; 10 bases fit TRBD1. Germline assignment: CDR1 DFQATT and CDR2 SNEGSKA (reference sequence). This CDR3 region has 14 residues. V was clipped by 5 bases and J by 3 bases; unmatched bases: 6. This chain's CDR3 is CSAPAGQGYTEAFF. CDR3 in DNA: TGCAGTGCTCCCGCGGGACAGGGGTACACTGAAGCTTTCTTT.

This clonotype was recorded many times. V and J are TRBV5-6 and TRBJ2-3, with 7 bases matching TRBD2. The CDR3 sequence is 15 residues long. Per germline, CDR1 SGHDT and CDR2 YYEEEE. V shed 4 bases and J 1 base; nucleotides not matched to a gene: 6. CDR3 sequence reads: CASSVLADRTDTQYF. CDR3 nucleotide sequence: TGTGCCAGCAGCGTTCTAGCGGACCGCACAGATACGCAGTATTTT. Looking up the rest from reference TRBV5-6 and TRBJ2-3 gives the full variable domain: DAGVTQSPTHLIKTRGQQVTLRCSPKSGHDTVSWYQQALGQGPQFIFQYYEEEERQRGNFPDRFSGHQFPNYSSELNVNALLLGDSALYLCASSVLADRTDTQYFGPGTRLTVL.

This chain joins TRBV28 and TRBJ2-7; 9 bases are shared with TRBD1. The CDR3 length is 15 residues. Per the germline V gene, CDR1 is MDHEN and CDR2 is SYDVKM. V was pared by 2 bases and J by 6 bases, with 8 bases of the junction left unmatched. Here the CDR3 DNA reads TGTGCCAGCAGTTTAACGGGACAGGGTCGCGGCGAGCAGTACTTC. It encodes CASSLTGQGRGEQYF.

This clonotype was observed a few times. This sequence joins TRBV7-2 and TRBJ1-1, with TRBD1 identical over 8 bases. There are 14 residues in the CDR3. Germline V gene lookup returns CDR1 SGHTA and CDR2 FQGNSA. Losses at the gene ends were 7 bases for V and 4 bases for J; bases not matched to a gene: 8. The chain's CDR3 is CASTTDRGATEAFF. CDR3 nucleotides: TGTGCCAGCACCACAGACAGGGGAGCCACTGAAGCTTTCTTT.

This clonotype was observed a handful of times. The rearrangement joins TRBV3-1 to TRBJ2-1; 13 bases match TRBD2. CDR3 length equals 19 residues. V shed 4 bases and J 5 bases; nucleotides not matched to a gene: 14. Germline V gives CDR1 LGHDT, CDR2 YNNKEL (reference sequence). CDR3 in amino acids: CASSPPSGTSGNRNNEQFF. DNA of the CDR3: TGTGCCAGCAGCCCCCCATCCGGGACTAGCGGGAATCGTAACAATGAGCAGTTCTTC.

This clonotype was observed a handful of times. The chain combines TRBV6-6 with TRBJ2-1; TRBD1 matches 10 bases. This CDR3 spans 15 amino acids. With 4 bases clipped from V and 3 bases from J, the junction kept 3 bases outside the gene matches. Germline V gene lookup returns CDR1 MNHNY and CDR2 SVGAGI (reference sequence). The CDR3 is CASSWGDRGYNEQFF. Here the CDR3 DNA reads TGTGCCAGCAGTTGGGGGGACAGGGGCTACAATGAGCAGTTCTTC.

In the case of this clonotype: This may arise from a read error, as a much more abundant clone is one base away. This chain uses TRBV20-1 with TRBJ2-1; D not resolved. The V end lost 5 bases, the J end lost 10 bases, and 18 bases lay between the germline ends. The CDR3 consists of 13 residues. Germline CDR1 DFQATT, CDR2 SNEGSKA (reference sequence). For the CDR3, the DNA is TGCAGTGCTCGACACCCTCTGTACTACGAGCAGTTCTTC. As protein: CSARHPLYYEQFF.

This clonotype was recorded many times. Here the CDR3 reads CASSRQRRAGYEQYF. The CDR3 DNA reads TGTGCCAGCAGCCGACAAAGACGGGCAGGCTACGAGCAGTACTTC. This sequence joins TRBV3-1 and TRBJ2-7, with D uncertain. This CDR3 comprises 15 residues. Germline loops: CDR1 LGHDT, CDR2 YNNKEL (reference sequence). V was clipped by 4 bases and J by 3 bases, with 16 bases between them.

This clonotype was counted ten times or more. The gene calls are TRBV3-1 and TRBJ2-3; the D is unclear. V dropped 4 bases and J dropped 8 bases, with 10 bases sitting between them. Germline V CDR1 and CDR2: LGHDT, YNNKEL (reference sequence). There are 12 residues in the CDR3. The CDR3 DNA follows: TGTGCCAGCAGCCTATACGATGGTACGCAGTATTTT. Protein sequence: CASSLYDGTQYF.

This clonotype was recorded many times. The chain employs TRBV7-3 and TRBJ2-1, with D perhaps matching TRBD2 (5 bases). CDR3 length: 12 amino acids. The V gene lost 5 bases and the J gene lost 7 bases, with 9 bases spanning the gap. Germline V lookup: CDR1 SGHTA, CDR2 FQGTGA. The chain's CDR3 is CASSREGNEQFF. Written as DNA, the CDR3 is TGTGCCAGCAGCCGTGAGGGAAATGAGCAGTTCTTC.